Below are 13 T cell receptor beta chains sequenced from a single sample in a study of blood T cell repertoires in COVID-19. The assay was immunoSEQ multiplex PCR, and TCRdb's table has in-frame clones only and misses some. Here the sample spans roughly 140,000 clones, over 75% being singletons. Sequenced sample: peripheral blood. These receptors originate from a man aged 55 to 69 with active or convalescent COVID-19.

The V gene is TRBV29-1, the J gene TRBJ2-7, with a weak D call TRBD1 (6 bases). V shed 7 bases and J shed 0 bases, with 10 bases lying between them. This CDR3 region has 12 residues. CDR1 SQVTM and CDR2 ANQGSEA come from the germline V gene. The CDR3 is CSAKQGSYEQYF. CDR3 DNA sequence: TGCAGCGCTAAACAGGGCTCCTACGAGCAGTACTTC.

This sequence joins TRBV28 and TRBJ2-3, with TRBD2 identical over 14 bases. This CDR3 comprises 17 residues. V was pared by 3 bases and J by 3 bases, with 5 bases of the junction left unmatched. Per the germline V gene, CDR1 is MDHEN and CDR2 is SYDVKM. CDR3 nucleotide sequence: TGTGCCAGCAGTTTTGGACTAGCGGGAGGAGGTACAGATACGCAGTATTTT. Encoded protein: CASSFGLAGGGTDTQYF.

The V and J genes are TRBV6-5 and TRBJ2-1; 9 bases map to TRBD2. CDR1 and CDR2 (germline): MNHEY, SVGAGI. There are 15 residues in the CDR3. The V gene end was trimmed by 6 bases and the J gene end by 7 bases; junction bases not matched to a gene: 10. CDR3 amino acids: CASRIAGEGRNEQFF. The CDR3 bases are TGTGCCAGCAGGATAGCGGGAGAGGGTCGGAATGAGCAGTTCTTC.

This clone was counted between two and nine times. The J gene is TRBJ2-1, the V gene TRBV7-9, with D maybe TRBD1 (5 bases). Trimming pared 5 bases from V and 8 bases from J, leaving 13 bases between. The CDR3 sequence is 13 residues long. The germline CDR1 and CDR2 sequences are SEHNR and FQNEAQ (reference sequence). CDR3 region: CASSLVGRYEQFF. The CDR3 bases are TGTGCCAGCAGCCTCGTGGGGCGTTATGAGCAGTTCTTC. Drawing the rest from reference TRBV7-9 and TRBJ2-1, the complete variable domain is DTGVSQNPRHKITKRGQNVTFRCDPISEHNRLYWYRQTLGQGPEFLTYFQNEAQLEKSRLLSDRFSAERPKGSFSTLEIQRTEQGDSAMYLCASSLVGRYEQFFGPGTRLTVL.

This rearrangement joins TRBV28 to TRBJ1-1; TRBD1 matches at 12 bases. Trimming took 7 bases from V and 1 from J; bases not matched to a gene: 13. CDR1 and CDR2 (germline): MDHEN, SYDVKM. The CDR3 has 18 residues. CDR3 sequence reads: CASIPSEGQGATNTEAFF. CDR3 nucleotide sequence: TGTGCCAGCATTCCCTCCGAGGGACAGGGGGCAACGAACACTGAAGCTTTCTTT.

The CDR3 bases are TGTGCCAGCAAATACCAGGGGGGCACTGAAGCTTTCTTT. Its translation: CASKYQGGTEAFF. The chain recombines TRBV3-1 (or the pseudogene TRBV3-2) with TRBJ1-1; 7 nucleotides match TRBD1. In germline, CDR1 is LGHDT, CDR2 YNNKEL (reference sequence). The CDR3 is 13 amino acids. V lost 7 bases to trimming and J lost 4 bases; unmatched junction nucleotides: 6.

This clone was detected once. This rearrangement joins TRBV12-5 to TRBJ2-1; 10 nucleotides line up with TRBD1. Germline V CDR1 and CDR2: LGHNT, FRNRAP. The V and J ends lost 3 bases and 9 bases, in that order; junction bases with no gene match: 8. This CDR3 is 15 amino acids long. In DNA form, the CDR3 reads TGTGCTAGTGGTTTCGGGACAGGGGTGGAAGGTGAGCAGTTCTTC. Its translation is CASGFGTGVEGEQFF. Full variable domain (missing parts from reference TRBV12-5 and TRBJ2-1): DARVTQTPRHKVTEMGQEVTMRCQPILGHNTVFWYRQTMMQGLELLAYFRNRAPLDDSGMPKDRFSAEMPDATLATLKIQPSEPRDSAVYFCASGFGTGVEGEQFFGPGTRLTVL.

The V gene is TRBV4-3, the J gene TRBJ1-1; 8 bases are shared with TRBD1. V trimming: 0 bases; J trimming: 8 bases; junction bases outside the gene matches: 5. The CDR3 contains 14 residues. The V gene's germline CDR1 is LGHNA and CDR2 YSLEER. The CDR3 sequence is CASSQDQGDREAFF. CDR3 nucleotide sequence: TGCGCCAGCAGCCAAGATCAAGGGGACAGGGAAGCTTTCTTT.

The chain is built from TRBV2 and TRBJ1-1; the D gene is possibly TRBD1 (5 bases). The CDR3 has 13 residues. Germline CDR1 is SNHLY and CDR2 is FYNNEI. Trimming removed 6 bases from V and 10 bases from J, with 18 bases in between. The DNA of the CDR3 is TGTGCCAGCAGCTCGAAGGCGGCAGGGCGAGCTTTCTTT. Its translation is CASSSKAAGRAFF.

This chain joins TRBV3-1 (or the pseudogene TRBV3-2) and TRBJ2-5; perhaps TRBD1 as D (5 bases). In germline, CDR1 is LGHDT, CDR2 YNNKEL (reference sequence). This CDR3 contains 13 residues. Trimming stripped 2 bases from V and 4 bases from J, with 8 bases between. CDR3 protein: CASSQRQTETQYF. For the CDR3, the DNA is TGTGCCAGCAGCCAAAGACAGACAGAGACCCAGTACTTC.

This chain connects TRBV10-3 to TRBJ1-2; D remains ambiguous. The ends were cut back, 7 bases at V and 0 bases at J, with 12 bases in the middle. The CDR3 runs to 14 residues. The germline V gene has CDR1 ENHRY and CDR2 SYGVKD. The CDR3 region is CAIIDVNSNYGYTF. CDR3 coding DNA: TGTGCCATCATTGATGTAAACTCTAACTATGGCTACACCTTC.

This chain links TRBV12-3 or TRBV12-4 with TRBJ1-4; D possibly corresponds to TRBD1 (6 bases). The germline V and J ends were trimmed by 10 bases and 7 bases, with 16 bases remaining between them. The CDR3 runs to 13 residues. Here the CDR3 DNA reads TGTGCCAACAGCCTCACAGGGATTGAAAAACTGTTTTTT. Translation: CANSLTGIEKLFF.

V usage is TRBV11-1 and J usage is TRBJ2-1, with TRBD2 as a possible D gene (5 bases). The CDR3 sequence is 12 residues long. Trimming took off 5 bases at V and 10 bases at J, with 12 bases between the two ends. Germline CDR1 SGHAT, CDR2 FQDESV (reference sequence). In DNA form, the CDR3 reads TGTGCCAGCAGCAGGACTGCAATCGAGCAGTTCTTC. Its translation: CASSRTAIEQFF.